This entry lists 2 T cell receptor beta chains sequenced from one sample in a study of blood T cell repertoires in COVID-19. Sequencing was performed with immunoSEQ multiplex PCR; in TCRdb, only in-frame clones are kept and a portion is missing. The data hold approximately 190,000 clones, with 70% to 90% observed a single time. The source material was peripheral blood. Receptor source: a man aged 60 to 75 with active or convalescent COVID-19.

The rearrangement uses TRBV4-1 and TRBJ1-3; D is ambiguous. The CDR3 is 15 amino acids. Trimming removed 5 bases from V and 0 bases from J, with 11 bases in between. The germline V gene has CDR1 MGHRA and CDR2 YSYEKL. The CDR3 is CASSSYWSSGNTIYF. The CDR3 DNA reads TGCGCCAGCAGCAGTTACTGGAGCTCTGGAAACACCATATATTTT.

The chain has TRBV29-1 and TRBJ2-1; D perhaps matches TRBD2 (6 bases). Trimming took off 4 bases at V and 3 bases at J, with 13 bases between the two ends. Germline V lookup: CDR1 SQVTM, CDR2 ANQGSEA. The CDR3 has 14 residues. CDR3 sequence (DNA): TGCAGCGTTGTGTGGGGACTCCACTACAATGAGCAGTTCTTC. Encoded protein: CSVVWGLHYNEQFF.